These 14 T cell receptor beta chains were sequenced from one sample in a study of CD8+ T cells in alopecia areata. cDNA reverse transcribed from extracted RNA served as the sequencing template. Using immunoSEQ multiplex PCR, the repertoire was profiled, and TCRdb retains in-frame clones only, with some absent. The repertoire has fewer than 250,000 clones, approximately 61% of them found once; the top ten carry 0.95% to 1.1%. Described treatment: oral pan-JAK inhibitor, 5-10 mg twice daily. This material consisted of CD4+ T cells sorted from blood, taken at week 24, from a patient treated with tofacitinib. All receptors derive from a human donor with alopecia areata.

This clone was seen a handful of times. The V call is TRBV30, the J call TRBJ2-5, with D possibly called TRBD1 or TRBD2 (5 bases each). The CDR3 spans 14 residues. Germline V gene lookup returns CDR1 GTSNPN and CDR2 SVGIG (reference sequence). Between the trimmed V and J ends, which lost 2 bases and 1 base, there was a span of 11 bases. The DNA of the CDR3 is TGTGCCTGGAGTATCGGGACCATCCAAGAGACCCAGTACTTC. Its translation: CAWSIGTIQETQYF.

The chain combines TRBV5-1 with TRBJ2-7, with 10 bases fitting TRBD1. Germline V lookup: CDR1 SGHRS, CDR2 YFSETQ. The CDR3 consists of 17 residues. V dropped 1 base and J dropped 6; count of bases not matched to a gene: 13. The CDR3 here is CASSLMGDRGKNSEQYF. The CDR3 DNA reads TGCGCCAGCAGCTTGATGGGGGACAGGGGAAAGAACTCCGAGCAGTACTTC.

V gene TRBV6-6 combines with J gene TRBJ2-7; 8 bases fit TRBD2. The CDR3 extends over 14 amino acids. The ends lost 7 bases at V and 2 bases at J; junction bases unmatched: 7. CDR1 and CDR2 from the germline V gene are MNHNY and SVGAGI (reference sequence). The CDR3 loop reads CASNGGGPTYEQYF. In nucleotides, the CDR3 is TGTGCCAGCAACGGGGGGGGGCCAACCTACGAGCAGTACTTC.

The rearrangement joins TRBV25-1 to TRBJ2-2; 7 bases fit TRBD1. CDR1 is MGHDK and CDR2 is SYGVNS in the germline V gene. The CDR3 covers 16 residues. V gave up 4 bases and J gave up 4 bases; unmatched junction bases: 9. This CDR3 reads CASSALGGSVTGELFF. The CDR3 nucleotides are TGTGCCAGCAGTGCCTTAGGGGGCTCAGTCACCGGGGAGCTGTTTTTT.

In DNA, the CDR3 is TGTGCCAGCAGAACAGGGTTCGGTACTGGAAACACCATATATTTT. It codes for CASRTGFGTGNTIYF. The chain carries TRBV6-1 and TRBJ1-3; D might be TRBD1 (6 bases). V shed 6 bases and J shed 2 bases, with 14 bases lying between them. CDR3 length: 15 amino acids. CDR1 is MNHNS, CDR2 SASEGT, per germline.

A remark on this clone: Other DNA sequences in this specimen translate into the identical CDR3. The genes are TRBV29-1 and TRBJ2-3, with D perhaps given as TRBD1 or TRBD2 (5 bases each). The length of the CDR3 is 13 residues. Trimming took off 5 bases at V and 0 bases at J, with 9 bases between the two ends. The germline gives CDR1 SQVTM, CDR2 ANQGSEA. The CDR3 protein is CSVKGRSTDTQYF. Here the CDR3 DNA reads TGCAGCGTTAAGGGACGGAGCACAGATACGCAGTATTTT.

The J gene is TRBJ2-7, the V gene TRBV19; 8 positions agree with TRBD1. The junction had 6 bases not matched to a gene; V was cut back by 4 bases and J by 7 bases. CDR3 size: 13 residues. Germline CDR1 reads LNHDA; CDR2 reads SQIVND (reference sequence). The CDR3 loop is CASSTDRGKEQYF. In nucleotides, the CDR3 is TGTGCCAGTAGTACCGACAGGGGAAAGGAGCAGTACTTC.

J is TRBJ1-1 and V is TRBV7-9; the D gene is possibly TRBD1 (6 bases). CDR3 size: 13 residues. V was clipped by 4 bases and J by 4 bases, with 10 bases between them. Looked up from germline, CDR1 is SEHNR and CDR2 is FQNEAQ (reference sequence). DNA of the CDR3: TGTGCCAGCAGCTCGACAGGACTCACTGAAGCTTTCTTT. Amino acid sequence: CASSSTGLTEAFF.

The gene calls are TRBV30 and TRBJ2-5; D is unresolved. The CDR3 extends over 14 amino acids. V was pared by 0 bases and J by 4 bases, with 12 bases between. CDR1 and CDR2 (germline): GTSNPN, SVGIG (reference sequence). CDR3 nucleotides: TGTGCCTGGAGTGTAGTTGCGACCCGAGAGACCCAGTACTTC. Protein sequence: CAWSVVATRETQYF.

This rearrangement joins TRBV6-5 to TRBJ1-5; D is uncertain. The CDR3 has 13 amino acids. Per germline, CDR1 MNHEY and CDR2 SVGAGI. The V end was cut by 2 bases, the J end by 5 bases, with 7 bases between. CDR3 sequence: CASSYKGDQPQHF. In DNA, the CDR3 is TGTGCCAGCAGTTACAAGGGAGATCAGCCCCAGCATTTT.

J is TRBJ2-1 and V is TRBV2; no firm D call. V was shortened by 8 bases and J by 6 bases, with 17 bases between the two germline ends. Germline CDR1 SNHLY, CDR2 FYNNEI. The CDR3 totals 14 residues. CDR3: CASGPHRIGNEQFF. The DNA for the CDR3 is TGTGCCAGCGGACCCCACCGAATAGGCAATGAGCAGTTCTTC. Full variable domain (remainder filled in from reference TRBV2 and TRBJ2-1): EPEVTQTPSHQVTQMGQEVILRCVPISNHLYFYWYRQILGQKVEFLVSFYNNEISEKSEIFDDQFSVERPDGSNFTLKIRSTKLEDSAMYFCASGPHRIGNEQFFGPGTRLTVL.

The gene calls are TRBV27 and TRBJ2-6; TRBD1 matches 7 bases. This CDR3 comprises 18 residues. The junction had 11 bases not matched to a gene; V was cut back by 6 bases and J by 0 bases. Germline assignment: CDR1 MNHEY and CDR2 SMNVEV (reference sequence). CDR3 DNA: TGTGCCAGCAGGGGGCTAGGGACAGATAACTCTGGGGCCAACGTCCTGACTTTC. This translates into CASRGLGTDNSGANVLTF. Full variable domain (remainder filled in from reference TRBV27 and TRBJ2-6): EAQVTQNPRYLITVTGKKLTVTCSQNMNHEYMSWYRQDPGLGLRQIYYSMNVEVTDKGDVPEGYKVSRKEKRNFPLILESPSPNQTSLYFCASRGLGTDNSGANVLTFGAGSRLTVL.

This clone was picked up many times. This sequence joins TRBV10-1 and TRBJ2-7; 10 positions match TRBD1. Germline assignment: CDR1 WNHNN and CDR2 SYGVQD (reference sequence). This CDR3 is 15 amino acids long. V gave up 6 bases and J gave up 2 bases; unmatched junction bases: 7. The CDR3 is CASSSGQGRTYEQYF. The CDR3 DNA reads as TGCGCCAGCAGCTCGGGACAGGGGAGGACCTACGAGCAGTACTTC.

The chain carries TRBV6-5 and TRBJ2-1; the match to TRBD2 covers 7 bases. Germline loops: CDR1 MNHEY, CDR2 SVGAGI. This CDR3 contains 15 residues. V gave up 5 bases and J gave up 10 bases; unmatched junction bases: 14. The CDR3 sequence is CASSAPPPDGGEQFF. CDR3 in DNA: TGTGCCAGCAGTGCCCCCCCGCCGGACGGGGGGGAGCAGTTCTTC.